These 10 T cell receptor beta chains share one sample of origin, sequenced in a study of CD8+CD57+ T cells in acquired aplastic anemia. Genomic DNA constituted the template upon which TCR beta VDJ and CDR3 profiling was performed. TCRdb recomputed calls from the reads with MiXCR, one row per CDR3 protein. The sample has 150,000 to 200,000 distinct CDR3 sequences; more than 45% are singletons. Only patients with CD8+CD57+ cell expansion on flow cytometry were chosen for sequencing. The sequenced material came from sorted CD4+, CD8+, or CD8+CD57+ T cells (not recorded which) from PBMCs. These receptors were collected from a human donor with aplastic anemia.

J is TRBJ1-1 and V is TRBV15; possible D gene TRBD1, 6 bases. The CDR3 spans 17 residues. Per germline, CDR1 LNHNV and CDR2 YYDKDF (reference sequence). V lost 3 bases, J lost 3 bases, and 20 bases lay in between. CDR3 coding DNA: TGTGCCACCAGCAGTACCGGGGACATAAATGGGGACACTGAAGCTTTCTTT. Translation gives CATSSTGDINGDTEAFF.

This clonotype was observed at least ten times. The V and J genes are TRBV2 and TRBJ2-1; 8 bases agree with TRBD2. V gave up 5 bases and J gave up 6 bases; unmatched junction bases: 12. Germline V gene data show CDR1 as SNHLY and CDR2 as FYNNEI. The CDR3 sequence is 16 residues long. CDR3 sequence: CASSPYSGVLSNEQFF. CDR3 DNA: TGTGCCAGCAGTCCCTATAGCGGGGTCCTGTCCAATGAGCAGTTCTTC. The full variable domain, rest sourced from reference TRBV2 and TRBJ2-1, is EPEVTQTPSHQVTQMGQEVILRCVPISNHLYFYWYRQILGQKVEFLVSFYNNEISEKSEIFDDQFSVERPDGSNFTLKIRSTKLEDSAMYFCASSPYSGVLSNEQFFGPGTRLTVL.

The chain uses TRBV2 and TRBJ1-6; 10 bases align to TRBD1. The CDR3 is 14 residues long. With 5 bases clipped from V and 9 bases from J, the junction kept 4 bases outside the gene matches. The germline V gene has CDR1 SNHLY and CDR2 FYNNEI. The CDR3 spells CASSKRQGASPLHF. In nucleotides, the CDR3 is TGTGCCAGCAGTAAGAGACAGGGGGCTTCACCCCTCCACTTT.

On this clonotype: The missing conserved phenylalanine or tryptophan at the end of this CDR3 makes a read error likely. The chain is built from TRBV20-1 and TRBJ2-3, with D uncertain. Germline CDR1 is DFQATT and CDR2 is SNEGSKA (reference sequence). Deletions cut 0 bases from V and 2 bases from J, with 12 bases between. The CDR3 has 15 residues. The CDR3, as DNA: TGCAGTGCTAGAGATGGACGGACCAACACAGATACGCAGTATTCC. Its translation is CSARDGRTNTDTQYS.

Concerning this clonotype itself: A much more abundant neighbour one base away suggests this may be a read error. As the CDR3 is not closed by the conserved phenylalanine or tryptophan, this likely results from a read error. The chain employs TRBV10-3 and TRBJ1-5, with no clear D. This CDR3 comprises 15 residues. In germline, CDR1 is ENHRY, CDR2 SYGVKD. CDR3 sequence (DNA): TGTGCCAGCAGTGAGATGGGCTGGAGCAATCAGCCCCAGCATGTT. Its protein product is CASSEMGWSNQPQHV.

In the case of this clonotype: This sequence may be a read error, since a much larger clone differs from it by one base. The chain has TRBV19 and TRBJ1-1; 9 nucleotides align to TRBD1. This CDR3 has 14 amino acids. V shed 5 bases, J shed 5 bases, and the junction held 6 bases outside the gene matches. The germline V gene encodes CDR1 LNHDA and CDR2 SQIVND (reference sequence). The CDR3: CASSGGTGSTEAFF. As DNA, the CDR3 is TGTGCCAGTAGTGGGGGGACAGGGAGTACTGAAGCTTTCTTT.

This clonotype was detected ten times or more. CDR3 loop: CSVISRDKLSYEQYF. The CDR3 DNA reads as TGCAGTGTCATAAGTCGGGACAAACTCTCCTACGAGCAGTACTTC. The chain combines TRBV20-1 with TRBJ2-7, with D perhaps matching TRBD1 (6 bases). Trimming cost V 7 bases and J 0 bases, with 19 bases left between them. The CDR3 contains 15 residues. Germline V gives CDR1 DFQATT, CDR2 SNEGSKA (reference sequence).

The chain employs TRBV19 and TRBJ2-7; a possible D gene is TRBD1 (7 bases). CDR3 length: 14 amino acids. Germline CDR1 reads LNHDA; CDR2 reads SQIVND (reference sequence). V was cut by 6 bases and J by 2 bases, with 14 bases left in between. CDR3 in DNA: TGTGCCAGTAGCGCGGGACAGAAAACCTACGAGCAGTACTTC. It yields the protein CASSAGQKTYEQYF.

The chain links TRBV2 to TRBJ1-4; the match to TRBD1 covers 9 bases. Germline V CDR1 and CDR2: SNHLY, FYNNEI. Trimming removed 7 bases from V and 8 bases from J; junction bases left unmatched: 8. This CDR3 has 14 residues. The CDR3 is CASIVNRGHEKLFF. CDR3 coding DNA: TGTGCCAGCATCGTGAACAGGGGGCACGAAAAACTGTTTTTT.

This clonotype was counted ten times or more. The V gene is TRBV19, the J gene TRBJ2-2, with 8 bases aligning to TRBD1. V lost 8 bases and J lost 3; bases outside the gene matches: 8. Germline loops: CDR1 LNHDA, CDR2 SQIVND (reference sequence). The CDR3 is 15 residues long. This CDR3 is CASDSGTGYTGELFF. The CDR3 nucleotides read TGTGCCAGTGATTCCGGGACAGGCTACACCGGGGAGCTGTTTTTT.